The 17 T cell receptor beta chains presented below share a single source sample, sequenced in a study of cytomegalovirus exposure and HLA in healthy donors. PCR primers comprised 60 Vbeta and 13 Jbeta primers. Here immunoSEQ multiplex PCR was the method, and the copy in TCRdb shows in-frame clones only, minus some. Here the sample spans about 160,000 clones, about four fifths being singletons. Sequenced: PBMCs. These receptors were taken from a human donor in good health.

This clone was observed a handful of times. V usage is TRBV5-1 and J usage is TRBJ1-3; D not resolved. The V and J ends lost 4 bases and 0 bases respectively, with 8 bases between them. The germline V gene has CDR1 SGHRS and CDR2 YFSETQ. The CDR3 contains 14 residues. The CDR3 sequence is CASSPDTSGNTIYF. CDR3 bases: TGCGCCAGCAGCCCCGACACCTCTGGAAACACCATATATTTT.

This chain uses TRBV25-1 with TRBJ2-7, with 10 bases identical to TRBD1. V lost 6 bases, J lost 5 bases, and 4 bases stayed unmatched. CDR3 length: 13 amino acids. CDR1 is MGHDK, CDR2 SYGVNS, per germline. CDR3 region: CASRGQGRNEQYF. The CDR3 region has the DNA TGTGCCAGCAGGGGACAGGGGAGGAACGAGCAGTACTTC.

The chain is built from TRBV5-1 and TRBJ1-4; TRBD1 matches at 7 bases. This CDR3 spans 14 amino acids. CDR1 and CDR2 from the germline V gene are SGHRS and YFSETQ. V gave up 0 bases and J gave up 8 bases; unmatched junction bases: 4. In DNA, the CDR3 is TGCGCCAGCAGCTTGGGACAGGGAAACGAAAAACTGTTTTTT. As protein: CASSLGQGNEKLFF.

In this sample, this clone turned up a few times. The chain has TRBV20-1 and TRBJ2-7; D call uncertain. In germline, CDR1 is DFQATT, CDR2 SNEGSKA (reference sequence). V was trimmed by 5 bases and J by 6 bases, leaving 8 bases between them. The length of the CDR3 is 10 residues. The CDR3 DNA reads TGCAGTGCTTCGATGAGCGAGCAGTACTTC. Its protein product is CSASMSEQYF.

The chain uses TRBV5-6 and TRBJ2-3, with 9 bases that match TRBD2. V lost 0 bases, J lost 7 bases, and 6 bases stayed unmatched. CDR1 is SGHDT and CDR2 is YYEEEE in the germline V gene. CDR3 length equals 15 residues. CDR3 amino acids: CASSLATSGSHTQYF. CDR3 in DNA: TGTGCCAGCAGCTTGGCCACTAGCGGGTCACATACGCAGTATTTT.

The genes are TRBV20-1 and TRBJ2-7, with D maybe TRBD2 (5 bases). There are 11 residues in the CDR3. Germline CDR1 DFQATT, CDR2 SNEGSKA (reference sequence). V was clipped by 4 bases and J by 2 bases, with 6 bases between them. The CDR3 reads CSAMGAYEQYF. The CDR3 nucleotides read TGCAGTGCTATGGGAGCCTACGAGCAGTACTTC.

This sequence joins TRBV28 and TRBJ2-5; 13 nucleotides align to TRBD2. The V and J ends lost 9 bases and 4 bases, in that order; junction bases with no gene match: 8. The germline V gene has CDR1 MDHEN and CDR2 SYDVKM. The CDR3 covers 15 residues. CDR3 loop: CARLAGGPEVETQYF. CDR3 in DNA: TGTGCCAGACTAGCGGGAGGGCCGGAGGTAGAGACCCAGTACTTC.

The gene calls are TRBV11-2 and TRBJ2-1; the match to TRBD2 covers 12 bases. The germline V gene has CDR1 SGHAT and CDR2 FQNNGV. This CDR3 is 15 amino acids long. After removal of 5 bases from V and 9 bases from J, the junction contained 8 bases not matched to a gene. The CDR3 nucleotides are TGTGCCAGCAGCCCTCTAGCGGGAGGGCCTAGTGAGCAGTTCTTC. Its translation: CASSPLAGGPSEQFF.

The chain employs TRBV5-1 and TRBJ2-7; D is perhaps TRBD2 (5 bases). There are 13 residues in the CDR3. The germline V gene has CDR1 SGHRS and CDR2 YFSETQ. The germline V and J ends were trimmed by 0 bases and 5 bases, with 9 bases remaining between them. The CDR3 spells CASSLGWGDEQYF. CDR3 nucleotides: TGCGCCAGCAGCTTGGGATGGGGAGACGAGCAGTACTTC.

The rearrangement links TRBV7-8 to TRBJ2-5; 10 nucleotides match TRBD1. The last part of the DNA fits TRBJ2-7 better; the J call may be wrong. The CDR3 loop spans 16 amino acids. Germline V gene data show CDR1 as SGHVS and CDR2 as FQNEAQ. CDR3 DNA sequence: TGTGCCAGCAGCTCACGGACAGGGGGGGTTCTTTACGAGCAGTACTTC. Protein sequence: CASSSRTGGVLYEQYF.

The J gene is TRBJ1-3, the V gene TRBV2; TRBD1 might be the D (6 bases). The CDR3 sequence is 16 residues long. Trimming stripped 0 bases from V and 2 bases from J, with 11 bases between. Per the germline V gene, CDR1 is SNHLY and CDR2 is FYNNEI. The CDR3 protein is CASSEATGLAGNTIYF. CDR3 bases: TGTGCCAGCAGTGAAGCTACAGGGTTGGCTGGAAACACCATATATTTT.

V and J are TRBV19 and TRBJ2-7; 8 positions match TRBD1. Per germline, CDR1 LNHDA and CDR2 SQIVND (reference sequence). The CDR3 consists of 15 residues. V shed 3 bases, J shed 4 bases, and the junction held 8 bases outside the gene matches. The CDR3 sequence is CASSIETGGLYEQYF. As DNA, the CDR3 is TGTGCCAGTAGTATCGAAACAGGGGGTCTTTACGAGCAGTACTTC.

This clone occurred a few times. The rearrangement uses TRBV27 and TRBJ2-1; D remains unclear. Trimming took 1 base from V and 0 from J, leaving 16 bases between them. CDR1 MNHEY and CDR2 SMNVEV come from the germline V gene (reference sequence). CDR3 length: 18 residues. This chain's CDR3 is CASSLLSLTPSSYNEQFF. The CDR3 DNA follows: TGTGCCAGCAGTTTATTAAGTCTAACCCCAAGCTCCTACAATGAGCAGTTCTTC.

The chain employs TRBV6-1 and TRBJ1-5; D gene ambiguous. The V gene lost 2 bases and the J gene lost 9 bases, with 17 bases spanning the gap. This CDR3 contains 15 residues. Per the germline V gene, CDR1 is MNHNS and CDR2 is SASEGT. CDR3 DNA: TGTGCCAGCAGTGAAAATACGGGATTGGTTCGGCCCCAGCATTTT. It specifies CASSENTGLVRPQHF.

The chain links TRBV7-9 to TRBJ2-5; 7 bases are a match to TRBD1. Per germline, CDR1 SEHNR and CDR2 FQNEAQ (reference sequence). The CDR3 is 12 residues long. The junction had 2 bases not matched to a gene; V was cut back by 5 bases and J by 5 bases. In DNA form, the CDR3 reads TGTGCCAGCAGCGAAGGGGGCGAGACCCAGTACTTC. The encoded protein is CASSEGGETQYF.

The chain links TRBV7-9 to TRBJ2-7, with 10 bases aligning to TRBD1. V was clipped by 5 bases and J by 3 bases; unmatched bases: 10. The CDR3 is made up of 16 amino acids. CDR1 and CDR2 (germline): SEHNR, FQNEAQ (reference sequence). The CDR3 nucleotides are TGTGCCAGCAGCCTTAGAGTCGACAGGGGGCTCTACGAGCAGTACTTC. Translation gives CASSLRVDRGLYEQYF.

The genes are TRBV29-1 and TRBJ1-5; possibly TRBD1 for D (6 bases). V lost 7 bases and J lost 2, with 15 bases in between. The CDR3 contains 14 residues. Germline V lookup: CDR1 SQVTM, CDR2 ANQGSEA. The CDR3: CSALLGAGNQPQHF. CDR3 in DNA: TGCAGCGCCTTGTTGGGGGCTGGCAATCAGCCCCAGCATTTT.